The 29 T cell receptor beta chains below were found in one sample sequenced in a study of OX40 agonist ivuxolimab in advanced cancers. Here immunoSEQ multiplex PCR was the method, and the copy in TCRdb shows in-frame clones only, minus some. Of 35,000 to 50,000 clones in the sample, around nine tenths were seen once. The sequencing here drew on CD4+ or CD8+ T cells sorted from blood, taken in a trial of the OX40 agonist ivuxolimab. The source of these receptors is an adult with an advanced solid tumor such as melanoma, head and neck, liver or kidney cancer.

The CDR3 reads CASSLGGSYEQYF. CDR3 in DNA: TGTGCCAGCAGCTTAGGGGGCTCCTACGAGCAGTACTTC. The chain carries TRBV11-1 and TRBJ2-7; D unclear. The CDR3 totals 13 residues. CDR1 is SGHAT and CDR2 is FQDESV in the germline V gene (reference sequence). The V end lost 1 base, the J end lost 0 bases, and 4 bases lay between the germline ends.

J is TRBJ2-1 and V is TRBV4-1; 7 nucleotides match TRBD2. Per the germline V gene, CDR1 is MGHRA and CDR2 is YSYEKL. The CDR3 sequence is 15 residues long. Losses at the gene ends were 0 bases for V and 8 bases for J; bases not matched to a gene: 7. For the CDR3, the DNA is TGCGCCAGCAGCCAAGAGGGAGGGAGAGGGGATGAGCAGTTCTTC. Protein sequence: CASSQEGGRGDEQFF.

The chain joins TRBV18 to TRBJ2-7, with D uncertain. Germline loops: CDR1 KGHSH, CDR2 LQKENI. This CDR3 has 14 amino acids. V lost 5 bases and J 0 bases, leaving 11 bases between the germline ends. The CDR3 bases are TGTGCCAGCTCATCGGACGCAAACTCCTACGAGCAGTACTTC. Amino acid sequence: CASSSDANSYEQYF.

This sequence joins TRBV28 and TRBJ2-3; 9 bases match TRBD2. The CDR3 covers 19 residues. The V segment lost 4 bases and the J segment 2 bases; nucleotides outside the gene matches: 16. CDR1 and CDR2 from the germline V gene are MDHEN and SYDVKM. CDR3 residues: CASSYGTWTSETNTDTQYF. The CDR3 DNA is TGTGCCAGCAGTTATGGGACCTGGACTAGCGAAACTAACACAGATACGCAGTATTTT.

This chain links TRBV28 with TRBJ2-3; no clear D gene. The germline gives CDR1 MDHEN, CDR2 SYDVKM. The CDR3 sequence is 16 residues long. V dropped 6 bases and J dropped 0 bases, with 16 bases sitting between them. Here the CDR3 reads CASSPYGRSSTDTQYF. CDR3 nucleotides: TGTGCCAGCAGCCCCTACGGGCGCTCTAGCACAGATACGCAGTATTTT.

The chain combines TRBV2 with TRBJ2-3, with 10 nucleotides matching TRBD1. Germline-derived CDR1 and CDR2 are SNHLY and FYNNEI. The CDR3 length is 15 residues. The V and J ends lost 7 bases and 4 bases, in that order; junction bases with no gene match: 8. CDR3 sequence (DNA): TGTGCCAGCACGATTGACAGGGGGCGCCCAGATACGCAGTATTTT. Its protein is CASTIDRGRPDTQYF.

The chain recombines TRBV7-8 with TRBJ1-6, with D possibly being TRBD1 (6 bases). The CDR3 is 14 residues long. Per the germline V gene, CDR1 is SGHVS and CDR2 is FQNEAQ. The V end was cut by 2 bases, the J end by 10 bases, with 12 bases between. The CDR3: CASSLFGGISPLHF. As DNA, the CDR3 is TGTGCCAGCAGCTTATTTGGGGGCATATCACCCCTCCACTTT.

The chain has TRBV6-5 and TRBJ1-1, with TRBD1 as a possible D gene (5 bases). There are 14 residues in the CDR3. V was trimmed by 3 bases and J by 1 base, leaving 9 bases between them. In germline, CDR1 is MNHEY, CDR2 SVGAGI. The CDR3 coding sequence is TGTGCCAGCAGTTATCTCACAGGGAACACTGAAGCTTTCTTT. As protein: CASSYLTGNTEAFF.

The rearrangement uses TRBV7-2 and TRBJ2-2, with 10 bases fitting TRBD2. The CDR3 length is 18 residues. Trimming took 1 base from V and 3 from J; bases not matched to a gene: 8. Germline CDR1 SGHTA, CDR2 FQGNSA. CDR3 sequence reads: CASSLVISGRQYTGELFF. CDR3 DNA sequence: TGTGCCAGCAGCTTAGTGATTAGCGGGAGGCAATACACCGGGGAGCTGTTTTTT.

The CDR3 here is CASSLYRGHSNQPQHF. CDR3 in DNA: TGTGCCAGCAGTTTATACAGGGGACATAGCAATCAGCCCCAGCATTTT. V is TRBV28 and J is TRBJ1-5; TRBD1 matches 7 bases. The V gene's germline CDR1 is MDHEN and CDR2 SYDVKM. The CDR3 loop spans 16 amino acids. V was pared by 1 base and J by 0 bases, with 3 bases of the junction left unmatched.

The chain is built from TRBV9 and TRBJ2-5; D may be TRBD2 (6 bases). The CDR3 consists of 18 residues. Germline V lookup: CDR1 SGDLS, CDR2 YYNGEE. V shed 3 bases and J shed 2 bases, with 23 bases lying between them. CDR3 residues: CASSDLGRRGGGQETQYF. CDR3 nucleotide sequence: TGTGCCAGCAGCGACTTGGGTAGGAGGGGAGGAGGGCAAGAGACCCAGTACTTC.

The V call is TRBV11-2, the J call TRBJ2-7; D may be TRBD1 (6 bases). The CDR3 totals 14 residues. V lost 3 bases and J 4 bases, leaving 13 bases between the germline ends. Germline V CDR1 and CDR2: SGHAT, FQNNGV. As DNA, the CDR3 is TGTGCCAGCAGCTTTCAGGACAGTTTATACGAGCAGTACTTC. Translation gives CASSFQDSLYEQYF.

This chain connects TRBV10-3 to TRBJ1-5; TRBD1 agrees at 7 bases. The CDR3 consists of 16 residues. The V gene's germline CDR1 is ENHRY and CDR2 SYGVKD. J lost 2 bases, V lost 3 bases, and 7 bases had no gene match. The CDR3 sequence: CAISDRGPGGNQPQHF. CDR3 in DNA: TGTGCCATCAGTGATAGGGGGCCTGGGGGCAATCAGCCCCAGCATTTT.

V usage is TRBV6-6 and J usage is TRBJ2-3; possibly TRBD1 for D (5 bases). Germline values: CDR1 MNHNY, CDR2 SVGAGI (reference sequence). V shed 4 bases and J shed 8 bases, with 13 bases lying between them. The CDR3 contains 13 residues. The CDR3, as DNA: TGTGCCAGCAGTTCCCTGTCCCAGGGTACGCAGTATTTT. It translates to CASSSLSQGTQYF.

The V call is TRBV7-8, the J call TRBJ1-1; D is ambiguous. Germline CDR1 is SGHVS and CDR2 is FQNEAQ. The CDR3 contains 14 residues. V dropped 1 base and J dropped 1 base, with 7 bases sitting between them. The CDR3 here is CASSLGSENTEAFF. The CDR3 bases are TGTGCCAGCAGCTTAGGAAGCGAGAACACTGAAGCTTTCTTT.

The chain combines TRBV5-5 with TRBJ1-3; 10 bases fit TRBD1. The ends lost 0 bases at V and 3 bases at J; junction bases unmatched: 9. The germline V gene encodes CDR1 SGHKS and CDR2 YYEKEE (reference sequence). The CDR3 spans 18 residues. The CDR3 sequence: CASSLGPVGQGGGNTIYF. The DNA for the CDR3 is TGTGCCAGCAGCTTGGGACCCGTCGGACAGGGGGGTGGAAACACCATATATTTT.

The chain joins TRBV9 to TRBJ2-6; D unresolved. The CDR3 is 16 residues long. The germline V and J ends were trimmed by 0 bases and 0 bases, with 7 bases remaining between them. Per germline, CDR1 SGDLS and CDR2 YYNGEE. The CDR3 spells CASSVGWGSGANVLTF. In DNA form, the CDR3 reads TGTGCCAGCAGCGTAGGGTGGGGCTCTGGGGCCAACGTCCTGACTTTC.

This clone was found once. The V and J genes are TRBV2 and TRBJ1-5; D remains unclear. Germline-derived CDR1 and CDR2 are SNHLY and FYNNEI. The CDR3 covers 12 residues. Trimming cost V 4 bases and J 6 bases, with 7 bases left between them. In DNA form, the CDR3 reads TGTGCCAGCAGTGTACAAGTTCAGCCCCAGCATTTT. Its protein is CASSVQVQPQHF.

The V and J genes are TRBV7-2 and TRBJ2-7; D may be TRBD1 or TRBD2 (5 bases each). Looked up from germline, CDR1 is SGHTA and CDR2 is FQGNSA. The CDR3 is 16 amino acids. The V gene lost 1 base and the J gene lost 0 bases, with 13 bases spanning the gap. For the CDR3, the DNA is TGTGCCAGCAGCTTAGAGTCGGGGCGTCTCTCCTACGAGCAGTACTTC. This encodes CASSLESGRLSYEQYF.

The rearrangement joins TRBV9 to TRBJ2-2, with TRBD2 matching over 10 bases. Looked up from germline, CDR1 is SGDLS and CDR2 is YYNGEE. CDR3 length: 16 amino acids. V lost 2 bases, J lost 3 bases, and 4 bases stayed unmatched. The CDR3 coding sequence is TGTGCCAGCAGCGTTCTAGCGGGAGTAGACACCGGGGAGCTGTTTTTT. This codes for CASSVLAGVDTGELFF.

Written as DNA, the CDR3 is TGTGCCACCAGCGCCCACCAAGAGACCCAGTACTTC. Its protein product is CATSAHQETQYF. V is TRBV15 and J is TRBJ2-5; D is ambiguous. Germline CDR1 and CDR2: LNHNV and YYDKDF (reference sequence). The CDR3 consists of 12 residues. Trimming left V 5 bases short and J 0 bases short, with 4 bases between. The full variable domain, completed using reference TRBV15 and TRBJ2-5, is DAMVIQNPRYQVTQFGKPVTLSCSQTLNHNVMYWYQQKSSQAPKLLFHYYDKDFNNEADTPDNFQSRRPNTSFCFLDIRSPGLGDTAMYLCATSAHQETQYFGPGTRLLVL.

The rearrangement links TRBV6-1 to TRBJ2-5; a weak D match, TRBD1 (5 bases). V was trimmed by 2 bases and J by 11 bases, leaving 21 bases between them. The CDR3 length is 15 residues. Germline values: CDR1 MNHNS, CDR2 SASEGT. CDR3 loop: CASSELGHLQGEQYF. The CDR3 nucleotides are TGTGCCAGCAGTGAACTCGGACACCTCCAAGGAGAGCAGTACTTC.

The rearrangement links TRBV7-3 to TRBJ2-7; possible D gene TRBD2, 5 bases. Trimming pared 1 base from V and 6 bases from J, leaving 13 bases between. Germline V CDR1 and CDR2: SGHTA, FQGTGA. There are 14 residues in the CDR3. CDR3 nucleotides: TGTGCCAGCAGCTTAAACGGGGAACGGAGCGAGCAGTACTTC. It translates to CASSLNGERSEQYF.

The chain joins TRBV6-5 to TRBJ2-3; tentative D call: TRBD1 (6 bases). This CDR3 has 14 amino acids. Germline values: CDR1 MNHEY, CDR2 SVGAGI. V was clipped by 7 bases and J by 5 bases, with 16 bases between them. DNA for the CDR3: TGTGCCAGCACCCCCCGGGACAACCTAGATACGCAGTATTTT. Protein product: CASTPRDNLDTQYF.

CDR3 nucleotides: TGTGCCAGCAGACTCGGACTAGCGGGAACAGATACGCAGTATTTT. Amino acid sequence: CASRLGLAGTDTQYF. The rearrangement uses TRBV2 and TRBJ2-3; 12 bases agree with TRBD2. From germline, CDR1 is SNHLY and CDR2 FYNNEI. The V gene end was trimmed by 6 bases and the J gene end by 3 bases; junction bases not matched to a gene: 4. The CDR3 is 15 amino acids.

The rearrangement uses TRBV19 and TRBJ2-7, with a weak D call TRBD1 (5 bases). The germline V and J ends were trimmed by 6 bases and 4 bases, with 19 bases remaining between them. The CDR3 is made up of 15 amino acids. Germline-derived CDR1 and CDR2 are LNHDA and SQIVND (reference sequence). The CDR3 region has the DNA TGTGCCAGTAGCCACGCAGGTGGGGCGTTATACGAGCAGTACTTC. Its protein product is CASSHAGGALYEQYF.

CDR3 nucleotide sequence: TGTGCCACCCTTGACCGGACAGGCCGGGGCTACACCTTC. Protein sequence: CATLDRTGRGYTF. The rearrangement joins TRBV28 to TRBJ1-2; 7 bases agree with TRBD1. Germline CDR1 is MDHEN and CDR2 is SYDVKM. The CDR3 has 13 residues. J lost 8 bases, V lost 10 bases, and 13 bases had no gene match.

The chain employs TRBV5-1 and TRBJ2-5; 10 bases align to TRBD1. Per the germline V gene, CDR1 is SGHRS and CDR2 is YFSETQ. CDR3 length equals 14 residues. The V and J ends lost 2 bases and 5 bases, in that order; junction bases with no gene match: 3. CDR3 residues: CASSLGQGVETQYF. The CDR3 DNA sequence: TGCGCCAGCAGCTTAGGACAGGGGGTGGAGACCCAGTACTTC.

In its sample, this clone was seen once. This sample includes further DNA sequences coding for the same CDR3. The chain couples TRBV28 to TRBJ1-5; the match to TRBD1 covers 8 bases. The CDR3 is 16 residues long. V shed 6 bases, J shed 1 base, and the junction held 8 bases outside the gene matches. Germline CDR1 reads MDHEN; CDR2 reads SYDVKM. CDR3 sequence reads: CASRLQGGRSNQPQHF. For the CDR3, the DNA is TGTGCCAGCAGGCTACAGGGGGGACGAAGCAATCAGCCCCAGCATTTT.